This entry is about one T cell receptor (beta chain). The CDR3 has 17 residues. Germline values: CDR1 LNHDA, CDR2 SQIVND (reference sequence). Trimming took 3 bases from V and 4 from J; bases not matched to a gene: 10. The PCR employed 60 Vbeta primers together with 13 Jbeta primers. The repertoire was sequenced with immunoSEQ multiplex PCR; TCRdb's copy has only in-frame clones and lacks some. The profile covers 170,000 or so clones, with over 65% appearing a single time and under 2.5% taken by the ten largest. This record belongs to a study of cytomegalovirus exposure and HLA in healthy donors. Sequencing was carried out using PBMCs. The V call is TRBV19, the J call TRBJ1-5, with TRBD1 matching 9 bases. The TCR originated in a man aged 55 to 70 in good health and CMV-seronegative. DNA for the CDR3: TGTGCCAGTAGTATTGTGACGGGACAGGGTATGAATCAGCCCCAGCATTTT. Protein sequence: CASSIVTGQGMNQPQHF.